The present T cell receptor beta chain was sequenced within a study of CXCR3-negative and CXCR3-positive naive CD8 T cells. General study results and limits: Within a donor, both naive subsets shared TRBV-TRBJ usage, unlike memory cells. Greater hydrophobicity was found in TRB CDR3s of CXCR3-positive naive cells than of CXCR3-negative naive cells.

CDR1 SGHDT and CDR2 YYEEEE come from the germline V gene. The CDR3 consists of 11 residues. Carrying UMI labels, the TRB cDNA libraries were prepared through 5' RACE. From the 5' RACE reads, TCRdb lists one entry per CDR3 protein and no DNA. The sample has some 120,000 distinct CDR3 sequences. In the case of this clonotype: What it binds is not known.

The material sequenced was naive CXCR3+ CD8+ T cells from blood. Subset defined: CD45RO-CCR7+CD27+CD95- naive CD8+ T cells expressing CXCR3 (TNR3+). The chain combines TRBV5-6 with TRBJ2-7. This TCR came from a human donor in good health. Some clones in this sample may be carry-over from other donors' samples. The CDR3 loop reads CASSSIGEQYF.